Reported below is one TCR beta chain. The antigen remains undetermined. This specimen belongs to a study of T cell repertoires in cytomegalovirus infection. At the level of the study: Matching HLA type, along with CMV infection, was indicated by public TCR beta signatures.

The germline V gene encodes CDR1 LGHDT and CDR2 YNNKEL (reference sequence). CDR3 length equals 14 residues. V shed 5 bases and J shed 1 base, with 9 bases lying between them. Study observations and caveats: Dominating the ex vivo response were HLA-C-restricted CMV-specific TCR beta clonotypes.

Using its own MiXCR run on the reads, TCRdb lists one record per CDR3 protein. The repertoire holds roughly 720,000 distinct CDR3 sequences, with roughly 36% as singletons. This sequence joins TRBV3-1 and TRBJ1-5; D may be TRBD1 (5 bases). What was sequenced was PBMCs. This TCR came from a human donor in good health (CMV status not recorded). Some clones in this sample may be carry-over from other donors' samples. DNA of the CDR3: TGTGCCAGCAGCTACGGGGCCAGCAATCAGCCCCAGCATTTT. This translates into CASSYGASNQPQHF.